This TCR beta chain was documented in a study of T cells expressing NK-cell markers. Notes on the study in general: Each of 6 or 7 donors carried dominant NKG2C+ clonotypes accounting for roughly 1.0-7.5% of CD8+ T cells.

Remarks on this clonotype: Its target is unknown.

The germline CDR1 and CDR2 sequences are WSHSY and SAAADI. This CDR3 region has 14 residues. TCRdb derives one entry per CDR3 protein from the 5' RACE reads, leaving out DNA. This sample's clone table lists some 340,000 distinct CDR3 sequences. The clonotype comes from a man aged 18-69 years in good health. The rearrangement links TRBV10-2 to TRBJ2-7; TCRdb reports TRBD1, a call that lacks DNA to check it against. Sequencing was carried out using blood T cells: a sorted CD56 or NKG2C T cell subset, CD4+ or CD8+ T cells, or bulk PBMC T cells (not recorded which). The chain's CDR3 is CATARDRGHYEQYF.